The entry below describes one T cell receptor (beta chain). This CDR3 is built from 17 residues. V was pared by 0 bases and J by 5 bases, with 19 bases between. Germline-derived CDR1 and CDR2 are MNHNS and SASEGT. Data came from immunoSEQ multiplex PCR; TCRdb stores just in-frame clones and leaves some out. This sample has about 67,000 clones, with roughly 90% found just once. The data were obtained in a study of OX40 agonist ivuxolimab in advanced cancers. Whole-study context: Patient treatment consisted of intravenous ivuxolimab administration every 2 weeks at 0.01 to 10 mg/kg. The dose-escalation cohort had hepatocellular carcinoma, melanoma, renal cell or head and neck cancer.

The TCR was taken from an adult with an advanced solid tumor such as melanoma, head and neck, liver or kidney cancer. This specimen consisted of CD4+ or CD8+ T cells sorted from blood, obtained in a trial of the OX40 agonist ivuxolimab. The genes are TRBV6-1 and TRBJ1-1; no clear D gene. CDR3 bases: TGTGCCAGCAGTGAAGCACTACCCTTAGGGCATGGGACTGAAGCTTTCTTT. It yields the protein CASSEALPLGHGTEAFF.